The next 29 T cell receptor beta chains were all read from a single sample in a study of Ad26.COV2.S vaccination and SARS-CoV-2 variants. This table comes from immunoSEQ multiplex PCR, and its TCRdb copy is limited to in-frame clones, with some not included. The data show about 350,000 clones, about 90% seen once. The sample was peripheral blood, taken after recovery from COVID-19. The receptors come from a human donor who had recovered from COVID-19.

Written as DNA, the CDR3 is TGCAGTGCTAGTCTCGTCGGCGGAAAGCTGGGGAACATTCAGTACTTC. Encoded protein: CSASLVGGKLGNIQYF. The V and J genes are TRBV20-1 and TRBJ2-4; D unclear. With 3 bases removed from V and 7 bases from J, the gap between germline ends came to 22 bases. The CDR3 loop spans 16 amino acids. Per germline, CDR1 DFQATT and CDR2 SNEGSKA (reference sequence).

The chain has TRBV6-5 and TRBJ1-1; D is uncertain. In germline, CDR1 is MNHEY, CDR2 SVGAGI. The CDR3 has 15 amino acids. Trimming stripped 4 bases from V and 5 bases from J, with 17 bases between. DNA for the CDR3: TGTGCCAGCAGTTTTGACCGAGCAGCGGGAACTGAAGCTTTCTTT. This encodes CASSFDRAAGTEAFF.

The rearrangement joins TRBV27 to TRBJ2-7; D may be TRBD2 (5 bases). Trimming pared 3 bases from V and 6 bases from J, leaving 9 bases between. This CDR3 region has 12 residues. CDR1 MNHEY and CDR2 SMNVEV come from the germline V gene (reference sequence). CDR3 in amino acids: CASSFGRGEQYF. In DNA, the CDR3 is TGTGCCAGCAGTTTCGGACGGGGCGAGCAGTACTTC.

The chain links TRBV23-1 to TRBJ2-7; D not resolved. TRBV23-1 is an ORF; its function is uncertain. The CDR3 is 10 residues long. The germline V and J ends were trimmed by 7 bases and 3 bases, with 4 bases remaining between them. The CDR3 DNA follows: TGCGCCAGCACCCTCTACGAGCAGTACTTC. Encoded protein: CASTLYEQYF.

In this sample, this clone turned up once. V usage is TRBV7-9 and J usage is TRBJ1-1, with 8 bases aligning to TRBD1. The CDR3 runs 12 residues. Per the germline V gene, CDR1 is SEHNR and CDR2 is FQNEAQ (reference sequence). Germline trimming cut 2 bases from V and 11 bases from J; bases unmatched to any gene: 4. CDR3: CASSLMQGAAFF. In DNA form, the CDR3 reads TGTGCCAGCAGCTTAATGCAGGGGGCGGCTTTCTTT.

The CDR3 spells CATGGQRTDTQYF. As DNA, the CDR3 is TGTGCCACTGGAGGGCAGAGAACAGATACGCAGTATTTT. The V and J genes are TRBV6-5 and TRBJ2-3; TRBD2 is a possible D gene (6 bases). V was trimmed by 10 bases and J by 3 bases, leaving 14 bases between them. CDR1 is MNHEY, CDR2 SVGAGI, per germline. The CDR3 contains 13 residues.

Here the CDR3 DNA reads TGTGCCAGCAGCATCGGACAGGGACTTTATTCACCCCTCCACTTT. Translating it yields CASSIGQGLYSPLHF. The V and J genes are TRBV7-8 and TRBJ1-6; 8 bases are shared with TRBD1. Germline loops: CDR1 SGHVS, CDR2 FQNEAQ. The V segment lost 5 bases and the J segment 8 bases; nucleotides outside the gene matches: 8. The CDR3 sequence is 15 residues long.

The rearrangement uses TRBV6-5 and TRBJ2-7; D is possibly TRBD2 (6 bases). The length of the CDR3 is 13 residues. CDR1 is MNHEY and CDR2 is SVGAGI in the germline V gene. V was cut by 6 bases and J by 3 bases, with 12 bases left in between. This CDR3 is CASRLQEGYEQYF. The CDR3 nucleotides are TGTGCCAGCAGGCTTCAGGAGGGCTACGAGCAGTACTTC.

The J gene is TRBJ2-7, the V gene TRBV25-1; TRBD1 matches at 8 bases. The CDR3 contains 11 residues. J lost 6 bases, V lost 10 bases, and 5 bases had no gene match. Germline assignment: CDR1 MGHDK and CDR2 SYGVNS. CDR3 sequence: CATTTGGEQYF. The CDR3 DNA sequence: TGTGCCACCACTACAGGGGGCGAGCAGTACTTC.

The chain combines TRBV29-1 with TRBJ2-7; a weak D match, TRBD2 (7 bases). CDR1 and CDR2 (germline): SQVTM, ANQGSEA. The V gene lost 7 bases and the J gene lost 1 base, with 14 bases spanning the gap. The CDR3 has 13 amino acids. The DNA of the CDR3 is TGCAGCGGTGGCGGGGGCCCTTCCTACGAGCAGTACTTC. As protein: CSGGGGPSYEQYF.

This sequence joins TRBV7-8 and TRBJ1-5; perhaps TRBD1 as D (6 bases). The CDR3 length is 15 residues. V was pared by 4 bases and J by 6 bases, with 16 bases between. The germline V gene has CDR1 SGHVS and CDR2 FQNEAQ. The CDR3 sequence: CASSSERGAGQPQHF. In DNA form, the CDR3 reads TGTGCCAGCAGCTCGGAACGGGGGGCAGGTCAGCCCCAGCATTTT. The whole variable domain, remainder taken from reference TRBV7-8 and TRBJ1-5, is GAGVSQSPRYKVAKRGQDVALRCDPISGHVSLFWYQQALGQGPEFLTYFQNEAQLDKSGLPSDRFFAERPEGSVSTLKIQRTQQEDSAVYLCASSSERGAGQPQHFGDGTRLSIL.

This CDR3 reads CASKGGDYEQYF. Written as DNA, the CDR3 is TGCGCCAGCAAAGGTGGGGACTACGAGCAGTACTTC. V gene TRBV5-1 combines with J gene TRBJ2-7; D gene ambiguous. The CDR3 runs to 12 residues. Germline lookup yields CDR1 SGHRS and CDR2 YFSETQ. Trimming removed 6 bases from V and 3 bases from J, with 10 bases in between. Together with reference TRBV5-1 and TRBJ2-7, the CDR3 gives the full variable domain: KAGVTQTPRYLIKTRGQQVTLSCSPISGHRSVSWYQQTPGQGLQFLFEYFSETQRNKGNFPGRFSGRQFSNSRSEMNVSTLELGDSALYLCASKGGDYEQYFGPGTRLTVT.

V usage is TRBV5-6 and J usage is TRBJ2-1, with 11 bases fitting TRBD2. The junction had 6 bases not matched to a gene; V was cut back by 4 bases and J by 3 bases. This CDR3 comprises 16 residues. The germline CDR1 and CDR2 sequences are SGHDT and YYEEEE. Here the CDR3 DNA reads TGTGCCAGCAGCCGTAGCGGGGGGGCCTTCTACAATGAGCAGTTCTTC. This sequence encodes CASSRSGGAFYNEQFF.

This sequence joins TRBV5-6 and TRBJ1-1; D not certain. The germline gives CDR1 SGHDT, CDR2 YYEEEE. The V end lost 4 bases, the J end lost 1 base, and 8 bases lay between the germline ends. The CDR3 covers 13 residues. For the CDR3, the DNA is TGTGCCAGCAGCGTCCGACCGAACACTGAAGCTTTCTTT. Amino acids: CASSVRPNTEAFF.

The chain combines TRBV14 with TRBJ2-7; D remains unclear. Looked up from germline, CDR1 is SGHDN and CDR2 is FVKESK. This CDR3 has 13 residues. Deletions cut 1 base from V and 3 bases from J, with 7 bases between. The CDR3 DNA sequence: TGTGCCAGCAGCCAAGTGGGATTCTACGAGCAGTACTTC. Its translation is CASSQVGFYEQYF. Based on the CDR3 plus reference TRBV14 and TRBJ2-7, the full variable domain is EAGVTQFPSHSVIEKGQTVTLRCDPISGHDNLYWYRRVMGKEIKFLLHFVKESKQDESGMPNNRFLAERTGGTYSTLKVQPAELEDSGVYFCASSQVGFYEQYFGPGTRLTVT.

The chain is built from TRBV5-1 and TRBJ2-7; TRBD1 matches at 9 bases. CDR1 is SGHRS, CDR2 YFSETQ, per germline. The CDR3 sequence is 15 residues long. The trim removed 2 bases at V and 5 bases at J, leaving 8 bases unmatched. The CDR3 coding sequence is TGCGCCAGCAGCTTCGGAGGGACAGGGTTCAACGAGCAGTACTTC. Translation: CASSFGGTGFNEQYF.

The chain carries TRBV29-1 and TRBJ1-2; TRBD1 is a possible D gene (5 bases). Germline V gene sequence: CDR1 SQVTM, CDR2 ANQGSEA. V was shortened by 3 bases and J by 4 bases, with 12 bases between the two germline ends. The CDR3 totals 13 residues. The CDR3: CSVEGDGPYGYTF. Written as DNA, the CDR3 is TGCAGCGTTGAGGGGGACGGGCCCTATGGCTACACCTTC.

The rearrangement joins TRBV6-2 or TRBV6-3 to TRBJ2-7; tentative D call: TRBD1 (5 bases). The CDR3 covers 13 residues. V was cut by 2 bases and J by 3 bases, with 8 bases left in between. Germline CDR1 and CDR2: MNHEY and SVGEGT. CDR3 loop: CASSYDRFYEQYF. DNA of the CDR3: TGTGCCAGCAGTTACGACAGATTCTACGAGCAGTACTTC.

The CDR3 bases are TGCAGCGTTGGTAGCCAGCTGACCTACGAGCAGTACTTC. Amino acid sequence: CSVGSQLTYEQYF. This chain joins TRBV29-1 and TRBJ2-7, with D unresolved. CDR3 size: 13 residues. Germline V gene sequence: CDR1 SQVTM, CDR2 ANQGSEA. Trimming took 4 bases from V and 2 from J, leaving 12 bases between them.

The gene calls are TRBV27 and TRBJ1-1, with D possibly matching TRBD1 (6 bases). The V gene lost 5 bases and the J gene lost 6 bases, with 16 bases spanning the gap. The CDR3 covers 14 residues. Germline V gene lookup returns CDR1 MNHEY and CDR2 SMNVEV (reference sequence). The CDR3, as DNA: TGTGCCAGCAGTCTGACAACAGGGTTCGCTGAAGCTTTCTTT. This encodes CASSLTTGFAEAFF.

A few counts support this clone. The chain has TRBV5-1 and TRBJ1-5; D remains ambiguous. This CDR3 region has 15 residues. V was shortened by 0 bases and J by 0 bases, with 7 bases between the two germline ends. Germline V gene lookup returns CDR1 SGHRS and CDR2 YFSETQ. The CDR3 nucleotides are TGCGCCAGCAGCTTGGACGGGCGTAGCAATCAGCCCCAGCATTTT. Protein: CASSLDGRSNQPQHF.

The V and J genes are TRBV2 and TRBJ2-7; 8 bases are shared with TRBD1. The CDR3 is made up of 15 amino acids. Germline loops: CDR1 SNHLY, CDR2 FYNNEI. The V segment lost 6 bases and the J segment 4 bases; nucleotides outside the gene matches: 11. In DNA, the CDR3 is TGTGCCAGCAGGGCCGACAGGGGTTCCTTTTACGAGCAGTACTTC. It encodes CASRADRGSFYEQYF.

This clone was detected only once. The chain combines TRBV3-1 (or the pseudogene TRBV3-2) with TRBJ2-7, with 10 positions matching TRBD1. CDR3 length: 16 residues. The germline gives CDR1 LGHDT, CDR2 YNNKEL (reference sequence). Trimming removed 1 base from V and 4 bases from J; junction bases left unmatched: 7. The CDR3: CASSQVKGQGIYEQYF. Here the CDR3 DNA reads TGTGCCAGCAGCCAAGTGAAGGGACAGGGGATTTACGAGCAGTACTTC.

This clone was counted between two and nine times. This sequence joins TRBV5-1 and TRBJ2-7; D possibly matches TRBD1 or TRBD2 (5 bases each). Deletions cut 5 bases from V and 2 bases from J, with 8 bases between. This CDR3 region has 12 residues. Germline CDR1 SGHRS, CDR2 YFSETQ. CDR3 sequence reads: CASRWDAYEQYF. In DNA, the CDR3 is TGCGCCAGCAGATGGGACGCCTACGAGCAGTACTTC. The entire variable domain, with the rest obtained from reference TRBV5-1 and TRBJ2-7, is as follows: KAGVTQTPRYLIKTRGQQVTLSCSPISGHRSVSWYQQTPGQGLQFLFEYFSETQRNKGNFPGRFSGRQFSNSRSEMNVSTLELGDSALYLCASRWDAYEQYFGPGTRLTVT.

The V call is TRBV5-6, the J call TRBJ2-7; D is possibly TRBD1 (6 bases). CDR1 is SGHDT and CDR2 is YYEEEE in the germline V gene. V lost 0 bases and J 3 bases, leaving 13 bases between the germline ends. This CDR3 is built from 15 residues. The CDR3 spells CASSLDPGVYYEQYF. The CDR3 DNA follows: TGTGCCAGCAGCTTGGATCCAGGGGTTTACTACGAGCAGTACTTC. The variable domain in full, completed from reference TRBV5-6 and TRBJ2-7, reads DAGVTQSPTHLIKTRGQQVTLRCSPKSGHDTVSWYQQALGQGPQFIFQYYEEEERQRGNFPDRFSGHQFPNYSSELNVNALLLGDSALYLCASSLDPGVYYEQYFGPGTRLTVT.

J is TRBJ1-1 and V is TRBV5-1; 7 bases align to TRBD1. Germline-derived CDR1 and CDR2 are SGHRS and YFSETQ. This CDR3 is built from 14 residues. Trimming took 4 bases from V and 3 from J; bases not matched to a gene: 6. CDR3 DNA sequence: TGCGCCAGCAGCCCCACAGGGGAAGACACTGAAGCTTTCTTT. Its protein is CASSPTGEDTEAFF.

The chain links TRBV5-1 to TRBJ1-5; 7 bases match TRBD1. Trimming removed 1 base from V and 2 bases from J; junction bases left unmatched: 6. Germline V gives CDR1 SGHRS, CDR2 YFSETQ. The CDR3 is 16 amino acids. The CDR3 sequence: CASSLPMDRRNQPQHF. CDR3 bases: TGCGCCAGCAGCTTGCCTATGGACAGGCGCAATCAGCCCCAGCATTTT.

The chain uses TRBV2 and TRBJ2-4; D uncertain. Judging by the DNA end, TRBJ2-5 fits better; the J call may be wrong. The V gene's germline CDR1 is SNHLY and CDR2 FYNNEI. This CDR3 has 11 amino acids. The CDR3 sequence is CASSEAQTQYF. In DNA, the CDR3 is TGTGCCAGCAGTGAAGCCCAGACCCAGTACTTC.

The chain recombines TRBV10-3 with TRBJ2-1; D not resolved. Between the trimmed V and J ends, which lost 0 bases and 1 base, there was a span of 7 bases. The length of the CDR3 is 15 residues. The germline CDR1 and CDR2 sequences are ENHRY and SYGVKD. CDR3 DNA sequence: TGTGCCATCAGTGAGTCGATTGTGTCCTACAATGAGCAGTTCTTC. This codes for CAISESIVSYNEQFF.